The clone carrying this TCR beta chain was found once. This table comes from immunoSEQ multiplex PCR, and its TCRdb copy is limited to in-frame clones, with some not included. The sample shows around 220,000 clones, around 82% of them seen only once. This sample is drawn from a study of blood T cell repertoires in COVID-19. The overall study: There were acute and convalescent COVID-19 samples, and they came from the United States, Italy and Spain.

V was clipped by 1 base and J by 2 bases; unmatched bases: 4. This CDR3 region has 15 residues. Germline CDR1 is LNHDA and CDR2 is SQIVND (reference sequence). The chain is built from TRBV19 and TRBJ2-5; 7 nucleotides line up with TRBD2. The sequence was obtained from a middle-aged woman with acute COVID-19. Sequencing used PBMCs or T cells enriched from blood (not recorded which). The CDR3 sequence is CASSIAGGTQETQYF. The CDR3 bases are TGTGCCAGTAGTATAGCGGGAGGAACTCAAGAGACCCAGTACTTC.